The rows below give T cell receptor beta chains drawn from one sample of a study of T-cell memory formation after mild COVID-19. TCRdb called the 5' RACE reads again in MiXCR, with one record for every CDR3 protein. The sample contains approximately 250,000 distinct CDR3 sequences, over 15% of which appear only once. Sequenced sample: PBMCs or a T cell subset sorted from them (not recorded which). These receptors were collected from an adult woman who had mild COVID-19 (a few samples of this study predate the infection). Cell type and time point are not known. The CDR3 runs from the conserved cysteine through the conserved F or W. The order of the fields is clone size, J gene, D gene, V gene, CDR3 DNA, CDR3 protein. The D gene is left open where the match is weak. Size is stated for part of the rows, as once, few or many counts, or as a class when the clone is expanded.

clone size: few
J gene: TRBJ1-3
D gene: NA
V gene: TRBV30
CDR3 DNA: TGTGCCTGGAGTGCGGGGGGACCTGGAAACACCATATATTTT
CDR3 protein: CAWSAGGPGNTIYF

clone size: NA
J gene: TRBJ1-5
D gene: TRBD1
V gene: TRBV12-3/TRBV12-4
CDR3 DNA: TGTGCCAGCAGTTCACAGGGGGGTACCAATCAGCCCCAGCATTTT
CDR3 protein: CASSSQGGTNQPQHF

clone size: few
J gene: TRBJ2-7
D gene: NA
V gene: TRBV10-3
CDR3 DNA: TGTGCCATCAAGGGAACGGACGCCTACGAGCAGTACTTC
CDR3 protein: CAIKGTDAYEQYF

clone size: NA
J gene: TRBJ2-5
D gene: NA
V gene: TRBV12-3/TRBV12-4
CDR3 DNA: TGTGCCAGCAGTTTAGGAGGGGGGGTCTTGGAGACCCAGTACTTC
CDR3 protein: CASSLGGGVLETQYF

clone size: NA
J gene: TRBJ1-1
D gene: TRBD1
V gene: TRBV5-6
CDR3 DNA: TGTGCCAGCAGCTGGGACAGGGGGCCATCTGAAGCTTTCTTT
CDR3 protein: CASSWDRGPSEAFF

clone size: few
J gene: TRBJ1-3
D gene: TRBD1
V gene: TRBV15
CDR3 DNA: TGTGCCACCGGACAGGGGGCTTCTGGAAACACCATATATTTT
CDR3 protein: CATGQGASGNTIYF

clone size: few
J gene: TRBJ2-6
D gene: NA
V gene: TRBV27
CDR3 DNA: TGTGCCAGCAGACGTCAGGCAACTGGGGCCAACGTCCTGACTTTC
CDR3 protein: CASRRQATGANVLTF

clone size: medium-sized
J gene: TRBJ2-7
D gene: TRBD2
V gene: TRBV7-8
CDR3 DNA: TGTGCCAGCAGAGATCCAGCGGGAGGGACCTACGAGCAGTACTTC
CDR3 protein: CASRDPAGGTYEQYF

clone size: NA
J gene: TRBJ1-1
D gene: TRBD1
V gene: TRBV20-1
CDR3 DNA: TGCAGTGCTAGAGATCCGACAGGGATGAACACTGAAGCTTTCTTT
CDR3 protein: CSARDPTGMNTEAFF

clone size: NA
J gene: TRBJ1-2
D gene: NA
V gene: TRBV5-4
CDR3 DNA: TGTGCCAGAAGCTCCGCCAGTGCCCTTGACGGTGGTGGCTACACCTTC
CDR3 protein: CARSSASALDGGGYTF

clone size: few
J gene: TRBJ1-4
D gene: TRBD1
V gene: TRBV29-1
CDR3 DNA: TGCAGCGTCCTGGGTAGGACAGGGCAAACTAATGAAAAACTGTTTTTT
CDR3 protein: CSVLGRTGQTNEKLFF

clone size: NA
J gene: TRBJ2-5
D gene: TRBD2
V gene: TRBV7-6
CDR3 DNA: TGTGCCAGCAGCTTAGGAGGCCTAGCGGGGGGACCCGAGACCCAGTACTTC
CDR3 protein: CASSLGGLAGGPETQYF

clone size: NA
J gene: TRBJ1-2
D gene: NA
V gene: TRBV4-3
CDR3 DNA: TGCGCCAGCAGCCAAGTCGGGAAGGCTAACTATGGCTACACCTTC
CDR3 protein: CASSQVGKANYGYTF

clone size: few
J gene: TRBJ2-7
D gene: NA
V gene: TRBV15
CDR3 DNA: TGTGCCACCAGCAGAGATTGGGGACTCTCCTACGAGCAGTACTTC
CDR3 protein: CATSRDWGLSYEQYF

clone size: NA
J gene: TRBJ2-3
D gene: TRBD2
V gene: TRBV12-3/TRBV12-4
CDR3 DNA: TGTGCCAGCACCTCCGGGAGGAGGAGCACAGATACGCAGTATTTT
CDR3 protein: CASTSGRRSTDTQYF

clone size: NA
J gene: TRBJ2-3
D gene: TRBD2
V gene: TRBV3-1
CDR3 DNA: TGTGCCAGCAGCCACCGACTAGCGGGGGGGCGCGATACGCAGTATTTT
CDR3 protein: CASSHRLAGGRDTQYF

clone size: few
J gene: TRBJ2-1
D gene: NA
V gene: TRBV24-1
CDR3 DNA: TGTGCCACCAGTGACCCCAGGGGCGACTTCGACTCCTACAATGAGCAGTTCTTC
CDR3 protein: CATSDPRGDFDSYNEQFF

clone size: many
J gene: TRBJ1-2
D gene: NA
V gene: TRBV5-1
CDR3 DNA: TGCGCCAGCAGCCAACTTACCCCGGACTATGGCTACACCTTC
CDR3 protein: CASSQLTPDYGYTF

clone size: NA
J gene: TRBJ2-7
D gene: TRBD2
V gene: TRBV12-3/TRBV12-4
CDR3 DNA: TGTGCCAGCCGGACGCCGTCGGGAGGGTACGAGCAGTACTTC
CDR3 protein: CASRTPSGGYEQYF

clone size: few
J gene: TRBJ2-1
D gene: TRBD2
V gene: TRBV12-3/TRBV12-4
CDR3 DNA: TGTGCCAGCAGAGCTAGCGGGAGGGCCTACAATGAGCAGTTCTTC
CDR3 protein: CASRASGRAYNEQFF

clone size: NA
J gene: TRBJ2-5
D gene: NA
V gene: TRBV30
CDR3 DNA: TGTGCCTGGAGTGGCGACTACACCTACCAAGAGACCCAGTACTTC
CDR3 protein: CAWSGDYTYQETQYF

clone size: few
J gene: TRBJ2-3
D gene: NA
V gene: TRBV20-1
CDR3 DNA: TGCAGTTCTCAGGGGGGGGTTATCACAGATACGCAGTATTTT
CDR3 protein: CSSQGGVITDTQYF

clone size: NA
J gene: TRBJ2-5
D gene: NA
V gene: TRBV5-1
CDR3 DNA: TGCGCCAGCAGCTTGGGACAGGCCCAAGAGACCCAGTACTTC
CDR3 protein: CASSLGQAQETQYF

clone size: NA
J gene: TRBJ2-5
D gene: TRBD2
V gene: TRBV7-3
CDR3 DNA: TGTGCCAGCAGCTTATTAGGGACTAGCGCAGCACAAGAGACCCAGTACTTC
CDR3 protein: CASSLLGTSAAQETQYF

clone size: few
J gene: TRBJ1-5
D gene: NA
V gene: TRBV20-1
CDR3 DNA: TGCAGTGCTAGAGAAGGGGGGAATCAGCCCCAGCATTTT
CDR3 protein: CSAREGGNQPQHF

clone size: NA
J gene: TRBJ2-2
D gene: NA
V gene: TRBV5-1
CDR3 DNA: TGCGCCAGCAGCTTGACACAGTACACCGGGGAGCTGTTTTTT
CDR3 protein: CASSLTQYTGELFF

clone size: few
J gene: TRBJ2-5
D gene: NA
V gene: TRBV4-2
CDR3 DNA: TGTGCCAGCAGCCAAGGCAGGGGCTTCCAAGAGACCCAGTACTTC
CDR3 protein: CASSQGRGFQETQYF

clone size: few
J gene: TRBJ2-3
D gene: NA
V gene: TRBV20-1
CDR3 DNA: TGCAGTGCCATGAAGGGGACGGGCACAGATACGCAGTATTTT
CDR3 protein: CSAMKGTGTDTQYF

clone size: NA
J gene: TRBJ2-1
D gene: NA
V gene: TRBV14
CDR3 DNA: TGTGCCAGCGGCATTTGGAATGAGCAGTTCTTC
CDR3 protein: CASGIWNEQFF

clone size: NA
J gene: TRBJ1-5
D gene: NA
V gene: TRBV6-5
CDR3 DNA: TGTGCCAGCAGTACACAGGGTCGTGGCCAGCCCCAGCATTTT
CDR3 protein: CASSTQGRGQPQHF

clone size: few
J gene: TRBJ2-3
D gene: NA
V gene: TRBV10-3
CDR3 DNA: TGTGCCAGCACCGGGGACACAGATACGCAGTATTTT
CDR3 protein: CASTGDTDTQYF

clone size: NA
J gene: TRBJ1-5
D gene: NA
V gene: TRBV12-3/TRBV12-4
CDR3 DNA: TGTGCCAGCAGTCCCGGGGGTGGGGCAGCCCATCAGCCCCAGCATTTT
CDR3 protein: CASSPGGGAAHQPQHF

clone size: NA
J gene: TRBJ1-5
D gene: NA
V gene: TRBV12-3/TRBV12-4
CDR3 DNA: TGTGCCAGCTCTCACGGGGCCCTAAGGGGGCAGCCCCAGCATTTT
CDR3 protein: CASSHGALRGQPQHF

clone size: NA
J gene: TRBJ1-6
D gene: TRBD1
V gene: TRBV12-3/TRBV12-4
CDR3 DNA: TGTGCCAGCAGTTCAGGGGGTGGAGGGAAGAATTCACCCCTCCACTTT
CDR3 protein: CASSSGGGGKNSPLHF

clone size: NA
J gene: TRBJ2-5
D gene: NA
V gene: TRBV27
CDR3 DNA: TGTGCCAGCAGACTTGGTCCGCAGAGCCAAGAGACCCAGTACTTC
CDR3 protein: CASRLGPQSQETQYF

clone size: few
J gene: TRBJ2-5
D gene: TRBD2
V gene: TRBV10-3
CDR3 DNA: TGTGCCACCTACGCGGGAGTTCGGGAAGAGACCCAGTACTTC
CDR3 protein: CATYAGVREETQYF

clone size: few
J gene: TRBJ2-1
D gene: TRBD2
V gene: TRBV13
CDR3 DNA: TGTGCCAGCAGCTACGGTGGGGGAGGACTAGCGGGAGGCGAGCAGTTCTTC
CDR3 protein: CASSYGGGGLAGGEQFF

clone size: NA
J gene: TRBJ2-1
D gene: NA
V gene: TRBV6-2/TRBV6-3
CDR3 DNA: TGTGCCAGCAGCCCACGGGACGGAAAGAGCTCCTACAATGAGCAGTTCTTC
CDR3 protein: CASSPRDGKSSYNEQFF

clone size: few
J gene: TRBJ1-1
D gene: NA
V gene: TRBV29-1
CDR3 DNA: TGCAGCGTCACTGGACAGATGAACACTGAAGCTTTCTTT
CDR3 protein: CSVTGQMNTEAFF